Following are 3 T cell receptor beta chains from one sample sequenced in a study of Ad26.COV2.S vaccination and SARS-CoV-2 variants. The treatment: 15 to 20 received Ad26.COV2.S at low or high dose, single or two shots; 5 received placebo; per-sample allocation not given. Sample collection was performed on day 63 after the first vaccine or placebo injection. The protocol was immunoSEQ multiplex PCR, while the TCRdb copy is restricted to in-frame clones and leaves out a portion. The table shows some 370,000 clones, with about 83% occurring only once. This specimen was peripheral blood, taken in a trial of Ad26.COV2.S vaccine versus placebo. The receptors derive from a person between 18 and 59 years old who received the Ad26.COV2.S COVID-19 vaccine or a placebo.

Here the CDR3 reads CASSFIQGTTREQYF. CDR3 DNA sequence: TGTGCCAGCAGCTTCATTCAGGGGACTACAAGGGAGCAGTACTTC. V usage is TRBV7-9 and J usage is TRBJ2-7; D might be TRBD2 (7 bases). V was trimmed by 3 bases and J by 7 bases, leaving 19 bases between them. In germline, CDR1 is SEHNR, CDR2 FQNEAQ (reference sequence). CDR3 length equals 15 residues.

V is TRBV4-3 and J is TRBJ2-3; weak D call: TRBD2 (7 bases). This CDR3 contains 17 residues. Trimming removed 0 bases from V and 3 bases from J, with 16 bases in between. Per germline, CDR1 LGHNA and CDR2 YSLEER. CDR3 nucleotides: TGCGCCAGCAGCCAAGAAGGGGGGGCGGATCGGACAGATACGCAGTATTTT. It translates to CASSQEGGADRTDTQYF.

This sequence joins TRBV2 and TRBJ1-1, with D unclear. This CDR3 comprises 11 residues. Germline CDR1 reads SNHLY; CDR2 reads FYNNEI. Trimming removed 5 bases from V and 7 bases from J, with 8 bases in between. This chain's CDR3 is CASSRTVEAFF. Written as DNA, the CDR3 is TGTGCCAGCAGTCGGACGGTTGAAGCTTTCTTT.